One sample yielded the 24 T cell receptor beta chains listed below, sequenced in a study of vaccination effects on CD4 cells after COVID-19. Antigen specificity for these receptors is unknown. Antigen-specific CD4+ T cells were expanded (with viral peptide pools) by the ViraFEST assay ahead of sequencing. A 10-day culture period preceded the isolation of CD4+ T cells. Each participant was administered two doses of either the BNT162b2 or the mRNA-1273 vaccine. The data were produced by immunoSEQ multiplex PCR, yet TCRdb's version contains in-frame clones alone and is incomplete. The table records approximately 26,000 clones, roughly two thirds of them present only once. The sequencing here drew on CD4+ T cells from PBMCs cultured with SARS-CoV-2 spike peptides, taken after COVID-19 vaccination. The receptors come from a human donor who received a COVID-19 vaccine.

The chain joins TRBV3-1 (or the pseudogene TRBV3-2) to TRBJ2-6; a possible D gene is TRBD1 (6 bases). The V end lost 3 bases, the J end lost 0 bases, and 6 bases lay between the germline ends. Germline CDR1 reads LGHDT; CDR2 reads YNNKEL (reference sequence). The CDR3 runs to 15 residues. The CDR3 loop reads CASSQGASGANVLTF. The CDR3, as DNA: TGTGCCAGCAGCCAGGGGGCCTCTGGGGCCAACGTCCTGACTTTC.

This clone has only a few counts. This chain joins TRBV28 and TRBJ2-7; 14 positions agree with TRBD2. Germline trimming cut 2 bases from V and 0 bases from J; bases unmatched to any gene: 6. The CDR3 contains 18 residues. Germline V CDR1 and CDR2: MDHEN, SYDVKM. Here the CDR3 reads CASSLAGLAGGLSYEQYF. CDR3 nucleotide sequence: TGTGCCAGCAGTTTAGCCGGACTAGCGGGAGGACTCTCCTACGAGCAGTACTTC.

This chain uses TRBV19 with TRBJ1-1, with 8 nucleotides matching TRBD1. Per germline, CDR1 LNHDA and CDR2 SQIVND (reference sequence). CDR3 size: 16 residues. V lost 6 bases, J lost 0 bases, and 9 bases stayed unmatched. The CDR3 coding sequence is TGTGCCAGTAGACCTCGGACAGGGCGGATGAACACTGAAGCTTTCTTT. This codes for CASRPRTGRMNTEAFF.

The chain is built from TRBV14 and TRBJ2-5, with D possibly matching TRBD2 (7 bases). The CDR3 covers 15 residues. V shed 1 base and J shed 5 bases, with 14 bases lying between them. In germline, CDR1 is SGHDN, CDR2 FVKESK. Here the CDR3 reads CASSQARGAYETQYF. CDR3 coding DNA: TGTGCCAGCAGCCAAGCCCGGGGGGCCTATGAGACCCAGTACTTC.

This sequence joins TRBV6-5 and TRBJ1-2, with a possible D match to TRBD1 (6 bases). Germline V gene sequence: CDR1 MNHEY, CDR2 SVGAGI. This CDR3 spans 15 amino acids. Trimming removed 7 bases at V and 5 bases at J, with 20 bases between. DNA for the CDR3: TGTGCCAGCAAGGGGGGGACAACAGATCCTTATGGCTACACCTTC. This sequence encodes CASKGGTTDPYGYTF.

CDR3 residues: CASSRAGISTDTQYF. In nucleotides, the CDR3 is TGTGCCAGCAGCCGCGCAGGGATTAGCACAGATACGCAGTATTTT. This chain connects TRBV14 to TRBJ2-3; D possibly corresponds to TRBD1 (5 bases). V lost 4 bases and J 0 bases, leaving 11 bases between the germline ends. The CDR3 consists of 15 residues. Germline V gives CDR1 SGHDN, CDR2 FVKESK.

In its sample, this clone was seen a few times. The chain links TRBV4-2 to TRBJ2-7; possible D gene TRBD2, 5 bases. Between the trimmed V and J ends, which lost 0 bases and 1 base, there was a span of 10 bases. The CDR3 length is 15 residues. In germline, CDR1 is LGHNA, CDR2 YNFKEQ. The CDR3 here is CASSQDIAPSYEQYF. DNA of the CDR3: TGTGCCAGCAGCCAAGACATAGCGCCGTCCTACGAGCAGTACTTC.

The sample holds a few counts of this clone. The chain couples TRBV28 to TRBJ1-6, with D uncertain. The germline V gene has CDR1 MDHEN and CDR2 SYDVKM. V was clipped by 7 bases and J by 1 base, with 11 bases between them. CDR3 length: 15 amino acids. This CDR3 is CASKEDESYNSPLHF. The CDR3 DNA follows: TGTGCCAGCAAGGAGGACGAATCCTATAATTCACCCCTCCACTTT.

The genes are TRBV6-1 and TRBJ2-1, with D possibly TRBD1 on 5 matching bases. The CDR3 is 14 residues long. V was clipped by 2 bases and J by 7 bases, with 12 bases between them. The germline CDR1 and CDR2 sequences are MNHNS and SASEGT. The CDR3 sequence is CASSEFRVKNEQFF. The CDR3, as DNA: TGTGCCAGCAGTGAATTCAGGGTAAAAAATGAGCAGTTCTTC.

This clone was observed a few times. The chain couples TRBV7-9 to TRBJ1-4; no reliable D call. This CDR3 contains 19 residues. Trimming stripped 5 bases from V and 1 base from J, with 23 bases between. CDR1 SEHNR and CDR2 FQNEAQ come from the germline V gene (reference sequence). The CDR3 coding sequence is TGTGCCAGCAGCGTAGGGATCGGGTTCGAGTATGGAACTAATGAAAAACTGTTTTTT. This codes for CASSVGIGFEYGTNEKLFF.

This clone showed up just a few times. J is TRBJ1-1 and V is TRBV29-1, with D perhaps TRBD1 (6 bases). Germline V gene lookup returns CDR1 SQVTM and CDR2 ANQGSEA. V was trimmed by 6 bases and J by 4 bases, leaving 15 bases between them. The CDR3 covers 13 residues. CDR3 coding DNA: TGCAGCGTGGTGTGGGGGGCGGGCACTGAAGCTTTCTTT. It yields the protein CSVVWGAGTEAFF.

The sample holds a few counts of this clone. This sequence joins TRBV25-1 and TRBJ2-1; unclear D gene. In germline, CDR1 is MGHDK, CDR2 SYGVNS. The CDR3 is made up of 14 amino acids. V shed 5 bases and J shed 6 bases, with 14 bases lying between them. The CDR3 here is CASSPDLHSNEQFF. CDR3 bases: TGTGCCAGCAGTCCCGATTTGCATAGCAATGAGCAGTTCTTC.

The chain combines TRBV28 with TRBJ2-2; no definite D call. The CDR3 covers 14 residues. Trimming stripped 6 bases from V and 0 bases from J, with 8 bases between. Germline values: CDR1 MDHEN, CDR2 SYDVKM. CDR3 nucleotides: TGTGCCAGCAGAGTCTCTTCGAACACCGGGGAGCTGTTTTTT. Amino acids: CASRVSSNTGELFF.

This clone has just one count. Written as DNA, the CDR3 is TGTGCCAGCAGCAAGACGGATCGGGGGACCTTAAAACCCCGTTACACAGATACGCAGTATTTT. Translating it yields CASSKTDRGTLKPRYTDTQYF. This chain uses TRBV6-6 with TRBJ2-3; TRBD2 might be the D (6 bases). The germline V gene encodes CDR1 MNHNY and CDR2 SVGAGI (reference sequence). The CDR3 spans 21 residues. Trimming pared 6 bases from V and 2 bases from J, leaving 33 bases between.

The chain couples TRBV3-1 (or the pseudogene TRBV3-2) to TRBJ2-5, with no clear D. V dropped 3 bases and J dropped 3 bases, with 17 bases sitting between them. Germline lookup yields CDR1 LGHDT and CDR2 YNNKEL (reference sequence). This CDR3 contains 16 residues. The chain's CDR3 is CASSQYRAQPEETQYF. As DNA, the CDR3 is TGTGCCAGCAGCCAGTACCGGGCCCAGCCCGAAGAGACCCAGTACTTC.

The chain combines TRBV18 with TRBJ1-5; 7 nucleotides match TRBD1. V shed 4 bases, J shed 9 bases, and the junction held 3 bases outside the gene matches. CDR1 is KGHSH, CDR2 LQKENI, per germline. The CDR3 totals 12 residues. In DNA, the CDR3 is TGTGCCAGCTCACAGGGGGACAGGCCCCAGCATTTT. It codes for CASSQGDRPQHF.

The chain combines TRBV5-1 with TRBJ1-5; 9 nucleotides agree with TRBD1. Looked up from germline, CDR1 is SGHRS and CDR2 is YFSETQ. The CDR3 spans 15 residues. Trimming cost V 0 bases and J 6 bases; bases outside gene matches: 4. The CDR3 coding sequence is TGCGCCAGCAGCTTGGGGACAGGGGAGGGTCAGCCCCAGCATTTT. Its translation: CASSLGTGEGQPQHF.

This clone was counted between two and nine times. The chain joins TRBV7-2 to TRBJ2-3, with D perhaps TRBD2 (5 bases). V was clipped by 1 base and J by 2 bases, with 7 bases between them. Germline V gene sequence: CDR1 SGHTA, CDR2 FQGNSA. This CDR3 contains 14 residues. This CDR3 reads CASSLGGATDTQYF. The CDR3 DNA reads TGTGCCAGCAGCTTAGGGGGAGCCACAGATACGCAGTATTTT.

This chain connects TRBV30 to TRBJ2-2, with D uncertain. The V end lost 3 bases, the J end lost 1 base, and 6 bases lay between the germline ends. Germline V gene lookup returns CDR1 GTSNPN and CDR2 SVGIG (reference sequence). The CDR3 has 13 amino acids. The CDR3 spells CAWRRQNTGELFF. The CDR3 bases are TGTGCCTGGAGACGGCAGAACACCGGGGAGCTGTTTTTT.

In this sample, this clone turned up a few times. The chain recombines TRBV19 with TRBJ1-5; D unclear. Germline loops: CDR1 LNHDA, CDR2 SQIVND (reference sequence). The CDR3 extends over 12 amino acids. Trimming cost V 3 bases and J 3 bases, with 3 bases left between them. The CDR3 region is CASSMVNQPQHF. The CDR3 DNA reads TGTGCCAGTAGTATGGTCAATCAGCCCCAGCATTTT.

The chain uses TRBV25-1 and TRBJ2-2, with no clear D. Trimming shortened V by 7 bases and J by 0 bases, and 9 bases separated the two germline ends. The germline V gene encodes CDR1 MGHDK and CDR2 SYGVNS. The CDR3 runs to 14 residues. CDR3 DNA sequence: TGTGCCAGCACCTCTGGGACGAACACCGGGGAGCTGTTTTTT. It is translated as CASTSGTNTGELFF. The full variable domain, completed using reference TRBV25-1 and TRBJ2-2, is EADIYQTPRYLVIGTGKKITLECSQTMGHDKMYWYQQDPGMELHLIHYSYGVNSTEKGDLSSESTVSRIRTEHFPLTLESARPSHTSQYLCASTSGTNTGELFFGEGSRLTVL.

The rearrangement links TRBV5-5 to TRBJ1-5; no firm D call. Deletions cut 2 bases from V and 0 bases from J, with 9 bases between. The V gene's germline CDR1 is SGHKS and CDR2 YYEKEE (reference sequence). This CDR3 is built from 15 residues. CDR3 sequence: CASSLNTHSNQPQHF. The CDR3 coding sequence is TGTGCCAGCAGCTTAAACACGCATAGCAATCAGCCCCAGCATTTT. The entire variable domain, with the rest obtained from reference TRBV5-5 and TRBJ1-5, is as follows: DAGVTQSPTHLIKTRGQQVTLRCSPISGHKSVSWYQQVLGQGPQFIFQYYEKEERGRGNFPDRFSARQFPNYSSELNVNALLLGDSALYLCASSLNTHSNQPQHFGDGTRLSIL.

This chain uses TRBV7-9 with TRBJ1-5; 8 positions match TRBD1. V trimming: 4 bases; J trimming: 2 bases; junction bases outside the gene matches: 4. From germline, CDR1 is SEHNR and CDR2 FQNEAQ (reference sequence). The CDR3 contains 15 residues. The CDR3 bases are TGTGCCAGCAGCTCCGACAGGGGACGCAATCAGCCCCAGCATTTT. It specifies CASSSDRGRNQPQHF.

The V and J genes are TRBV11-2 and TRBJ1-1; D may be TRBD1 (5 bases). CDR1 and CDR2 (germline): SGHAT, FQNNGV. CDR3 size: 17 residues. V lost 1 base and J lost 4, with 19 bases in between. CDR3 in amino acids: CASSLGSGPTAGTEAFF. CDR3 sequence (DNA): TGTGCCAGCAGCTTAGGTTCGGGTCCGACAGCTGGCACTGAAGCTTTCTTT.